The 13 T cell receptor beta chains in this list originate from one sample, sequenced in a study of human T cells and chemical hapten exposure. Via MiXCR, TCRdb re-called the RACE reads, giving one row per CDR3 protein. This table holds 180,000 or so distinct CDR3 sequences, approximately 20% found once. Indicated time point: patch test 1, 2 weeks after DPC sensitization. The treatment is: therapeutic diphenylcyclopropenone sensitization with weekly scalp DPC. The source was whole blood, collected in connection with sensitization to the hapten diphenylcyclopropenone (DPC). These receptors originate from a woman between 50 and 59 years old with alopecia areata. Some clones in this sample may be carry-over from other donors' samples.

This clonotype was observed a few times. The rearrangement uses TRBV6-2 or TRBV6-3 and TRBJ1-3; D is ambiguous. This CDR3 is built from 16 residues. Germline assignment: CDR1 MNHEY and CDR2 SVGEGT. V was shortened by 6 bases and J by 0 bases, with 15 bases between the two germline ends. CDR3 residues: CASRELSRRSGNTIYF. The CDR3 DNA follows: TGTGCCAGCAGGGAGCTCAGCCGCCGCTCTGGAAACACCATATATTTT.

This clonotype showed up many times. The V gene is TRBV10-2, the J gene TRBJ2-5; a possible D gene is TRBD2 (5 bases). V was clipped by 6 bases and J by 0 bases, with 14 bases between them. The germline gives CDR1 WSHSY, CDR2 SAAADI. The CDR3 spans 15 residues. CDR3 coding DNA: TGCGCCAGCAGCCCTCCTGGGAGTTACCAAGAGACCCAGTACTTC. It specifies CASSPPGSYQETQYF.

The CDR3 sequence: CASSRGQGVTDTQYF. In DNA, the CDR3 is TGTGCCAGCAGCCGAGGACAGGGAGTTACAGATACGCAGTATTTT. The chain joins TRBV14 to TRBJ2-3, with 8 bases fitting TRBD1. This CDR3 has 15 residues. Germline loops: CDR1 SGHDN, CDR2 FVKESK. The V segment lost 4 bases and the J segment 3 bases; nucleotides outside the gene matches: 6.

Only a few counts were recorded for this clonotype. The rearrangement joins TRBV29-1 to TRBJ2-7, with TRBD2 matching over 12 bases. V was clipped by 5 bases and J by 0 bases; unmatched bases: 2. The CDR3 is made up of 14 amino acids. In germline, CDR1 is SQVTM, CDR2 ANQGSEA. The CDR3 here is CSVLTSGSSYEQYF. DNA for the CDR3: TGCAGCGTTCTGACTAGCGGGAGCTCCTACGAGCAGTACTTC.

This chain connects TRBV11-2 to TRBJ2-7; D remains unclear. The CDR3 spans 14 residues. Per germline, CDR1 SGHAT and CDR2 FQNNGV. Trimming pared 5 bases from V and 2 bases from J, leaving 13 bases between. This CDR3 reads CASSPPDFTYEQYF. DNA of the CDR3: TGTGCCAGCAGCCCTCCGGATTTTACCTACGAGCAGTACTTC.

This clonotype showed up many times. The chain couples TRBV7-2 to TRBJ1-1, with D possibly being TRBD1 (5 bases). Germline CDR1 and CDR2: SGHTA and FQGNSA. V gave up 4 bases and J gave up 8 bases, with 14 bases separating them. This CDR3 comprises 13 residues. CDR3 in amino acids: CASSSGGVTEAFF. The CDR3 region has the DNA TGTGCCAGCAGCTCCGGGGGGGTTACAGAAGCTTTCTTT. Supplemented by reference TRBV7-2 and TRBJ1-1, the full variable domain reads GAGVSQSPSNKVTEKGKDVELRCDPISGHTALYWYRQSLGQGLEFLIYFQGNSAPDKSGLPSDRFSAERTGGSVSTLTIQRTQQEDSAVYLCASSSGGVTEAFFGQGTRLTVV.

Only a few counts were recorded for this clonotype. The J gene is TRBJ2-4, the V gene TRBV6-2 or TRBV6-3, with a weak D call TRBD2 (7 bases). Trimming stripped 6 bases from V and 14 bases from J, with 23 bases between. CDR1 MNHEY and CDR2 SVGEGT come from the germline V gene. The CDR3 covers 14 residues. Written as DNA, the CDR3 is TGTGCCAGCAGCTTTGGGAGGGACACTAACCCTAAGTACTTC. Translating it yields CASSFGRDTNPKYF.

This clonotype was recorded a few times. The genes are TRBV27 and TRBJ2-7; unclear D gene. V was trimmed by 8 bases and J by 6 bases, leaving 17 bases between them. CDR3 length equals 13 residues. Germline values: CDR1 MNHEY, CDR2 SMNVEV (reference sequence). CDR3 loop: CASQTGPEREQYF. The CDR3 bases are TGTGCCAGCCAAACCGGACCCGAACGCGAGCAGTACTTC.

A few counts support this clonotype. The chain links TRBV5-1 to TRBJ2-2, with D possibly being TRBD2 (6 bases). Trimming stripped 1 base from V and 5 bases from J, with 12 bases between. This CDR3 has 15 amino acids. Germline CDR1 is SGHRS and CDR2 is YFSETQ. The CDR3 loop is CASSLSSGRTGELFF. CDR3 sequence (DNA): TGCGCCAGCAGCTTGAGTAGCGGCCGTACCGGGGAGCTGTTTTTT. The whole variable domain, remainder taken from reference TRBV5-1 and TRBJ2-2, is KAGVTQTPRYLIKTRGQQVTLSCSPISGHRSVSWYQQTPGQGLQFLFEYFSETQRNKGNFPGRFSGRQFSNSRSEMNVSTLELGDSALYLCASSLSSGRTGELFFGEGSRLTVL.

The chain has TRBV12-3 or TRBV12-4 and TRBJ1-2; 7 bases line up with TRBD1. The CDR3 has 16 residues. The junction had 12 bases not matched to a gene; V was cut back by 6 bases and J by 2 bases. DNA for the CDR3: TGTGCCAGCAGCCCACCCAGACAGGGCGGAAACTATGGCTACACCTTC. This codes for CASSPPRQGGNYGYTF.

V usage is TRBV20-1 and J usage is TRBJ1-1, with D tentatively TRBD1 (6 bases). This CDR3 spans 14 amino acids. The germline V and J ends were trimmed by 2 bases and 5 bases, with 15 bases remaining between them. CDR1 DFQATT and CDR2 SNEGSKA come from the germline V gene (reference sequence). CDR3 protein: CSARRPGGQTEAFF. The CDR3 bases are TGCAGTGCTAGACGTCCGGGGGGCCAAACTGAAGCTTTCTTT.

The chain carries TRBV5-1 and TRBJ2-3; 7 bases align to TRBD1. The length of the CDR3 is 15 residues. J gave up 2 bases and V 0 bases, and 3 bases lay outside the gene matches. Germline V gene sequence: CDR1 SGHRS, CDR2 YFSETQ. CDR3 in amino acids: CASSLDGTVTDTQYF. In nucleotides, the CDR3 is TGCGCCAGCAGCTTGGACGGGACAGTCACAGATACGCAGTATTTT.

The V call is TRBV5-1, the J call TRBJ2-1; TRBD1 aligns across 11 bases. This CDR3 is 15 amino acids long. Germline assignment: CDR1 SGHRS and CDR2 YFSETQ. The J segment lost 8 bases and the V segment lost 4 bases, leaving 8 bases of the junction unmatched. CDR3 sequence (DNA): TGCGCCAGCAGCGCACGGACAGGGGGCAACTATGAGCAGTTCTTC. Its translation is CASSARTGGNYEQFF.